These 18 T cell receptor beta chains came from one sample sequenced in a study of glioma-infiltrating T cells after dendritic cell vaccination. Data came from immunoSEQ multiplex PCR; TCRdb stores just in-frame clones and leaves some out. The data show roughly 80,000 clones, over 75% seen once. Time point of the sample: after dendritic cell vaccination, including at tumor progression/relapse. Source: blood, taken after dendritic cell vaccination. These receptors were obtained from a human donor with glioblastoma.

The chain carries TRBV10-2 and TRBJ1-5; D not certain. V dropped 3 bases and J dropped 0 bases, with 3 bases sitting between them. This CDR3 contains 13 residues. Per the germline V gene, CDR1 is WSHSY and CDR2 is SAAADI. CDR3 region: CASSDYSNQPQHF. CDR3 DNA: TGCGCCAGCAGTGACTATAGCAATCAGCCCCAGCATTTT.

The V gene is TRBV18, the J gene TRBJ1-1; TRBD1 might be the D (5 bases). The CDR3 is 16 residues long. Trimming pared 3 bases from V and 3 bases from J, leaving 17 bases between. Germline CDR1 and CDR2: KGHSH and LQKENI. In DNA, the CDR3 is TGTGCCAGCTCACCCAACTGGGGGGTTGGGGACACTGAAGCTTTCTTT. This gives the protein CASSPNWGVGDTEAFF.

The chain uses TRBV6-1 and TRBJ1-2; D remains ambiguous. CDR3 size: 14 residues. Germline-derived CDR1 and CDR2 are MNHNS and SASEGT. V was shortened by 8 bases and J by 4 bases, with 17 bases between the two germline ends. The CDR3 sequence is CASAFGEAGYGYTF. CDR3 bases: TGTGCCAGCGCTTTTGGAGAGGCTGGCTATGGCTACACCTTC.

This chain connects TRBV6-5 to TRBJ1-6; tentative D call: TRBD1 (5 bases). Between the trimmed V and J ends, which lost 5 bases and 7 bases, there was a span of 12 bases. The CDR3 covers 14 residues. Germline V gene lookup returns CDR1 MNHEY and CDR2 SVGAGI. CDR3 region: CASSPGQTNSPLHF. The CDR3 DNA sequence: TGTGCCAGCAGTCCCGGACAAACGAATTCACCCCTCCACTTT.

The rearrangement uses TRBV5-1 and TRBJ2-6; no reliable D call. The germline CDR1 and CDR2 sequences are SGHRS and YFSETQ. CDR3 length equals 18 residues. The ends were cut back, 1 base at V and 0 bases at J, with 14 bases in the middle. The CDR3 region is CASSLTGIPSSGANVLTF. In nucleotides, the CDR3 is TGCGCCAGCAGCTTGACGGGTATCCCCAGCTCTGGGGCCAACGTCCTGACTTTC.

In this sample, this clone turned up once. The chain combines TRBV2 with TRBJ2-3, with D maybe TRBD1 (6 bases). V was pared by 6 bases and J by 6 bases, with 16 bases between. The germline gives CDR1 SNHLY, CDR2 FYNNEI. The CDR3 is made up of 14 amino acids. This chain's CDR3 is CASSPQGREDTQYF. Written as DNA, the CDR3 is TGTGCCAGCAGCCCCCAGGGGCGTGAGGATACGCAGTATTTT. Based on the CDR3 plus reference TRBV2 and TRBJ2-3, the full variable domain is EPEVTQTPSHQVTQMGQEVILRCVPISNHLYFYWYRQILGQKVEFLVSFYNNEISEKSEIFDDQFSVERPDGSNFTLKIRSTKLEDSAMYFCASSPQGREDTQYFGPGTRLTVL.

As DNA, the CDR3 is TGCGCCAGCAGCCAAACCGACAGATTCTACAATGAGCAGTTCTTC. It is translated as CASSQTDRFYNEQFF. The chain employs TRBV4-1 and TRBJ2-1; perhaps TRBD1 as D (5 bases). CDR3 size: 15 residues. In germline, CDR1 is MGHRA, CDR2 YSYEKL. V lost 2 bases, J lost 3 bases, and 11 bases lay in between.

The chain links TRBV6-5 to TRBJ1-5; tentative D call: TRBD1 (5 bases). The CDR3 is 14 amino acids. V lost 2 bases, J lost 6 bases, and 11 bases lay in between. Germline-derived CDR1 and CDR2 are MNHEY and SVGAGI. CDR3 amino acids: CASSYQPGGQPQHF. The CDR3 DNA reads TGTGCCAGCAGTTACCAACCCGGGGGTCAGCCCCAGCATTTT.

This rearrangement joins TRBV29-1 to TRBJ2-3, with TRBD1 as a possible D gene (5 bases). CDR3 length: 13 amino acids. V lost 6 bases and J 2 bases, leaving 12 bases between the germline ends. The germline V gene encodes CDR1 SQVTM and CDR2 ANQGSEA. The DNA for the CDR3 is TGCAGCGTCGAGGCGACAGCCACAGATACGCAGTATTTT. Translation: CSVEATATDTQYF.

The chain carries TRBV5-4 and TRBJ2-1; no clear D. The CDR3 is made up of 13 amino acids. V was trimmed by 1 base and J by 6 bases, leaving 8 bases between them. Germline CDR1 is SGHNT and CDR2 is YYREEE (reference sequence). DNA of the CDR3: TGTGCCAGCAGCTTGTCTCCCCCCAATGAGCAGTTCTTC. Translating it yields CASSLSPPNEQFF.

CDR3: CASSLEQGPNSPLHF. CDR3 DNA: TGTGCCAGCAGCTTAGAACAGGGCCCCAATTCACCCCTCCACTTT. The chain combines TRBV7-9 with TRBJ1-6, with D possibly being TRBD1 (6 bases). The V and J ends lost 1 base and 7 bases respectively, with 11 bases between them. The germline gives CDR1 SEHNR, CDR2 FQNEAQ (reference sequence). CDR3 length equals 15 residues.

V usage is TRBV19 and J usage is TRBJ1-1, with D possibly being TRBD1 (5 bases). The CDR3 is made up of 16 amino acids. V lost 0 bases and J 0 bases, leaving 11 bases between the germline ends. Per the germline V gene, CDR1 is LNHDA and CDR2 is SQIVND (reference sequence). CDR3 amino acids: CASSIDRVGMNTEAFF. The CDR3 nucleotides read TGTGCCAGTAGTATAGACAGGGTAGGGATGAACACTGAAGCTTTCTTT.

The chain has TRBV7-7 and TRBJ2-2; possible D gene TRBD2, 5 bases. The V end lost 2 bases, the J end lost 4 bases, and 8 bases lay between the germline ends. Germline CDR1 SSHAT, CDR2 FNYEAQ (reference sequence). This CDR3 comprises 14 residues. For the CDR3, the DNA is TGTGCCAGCAGCTTATCCCGGGGCACCGGGGAGCTGTTTTTT. Amino acid sequence: CASSLSRGTGELFF.

The V gene is TRBV7-2, the J gene TRBJ2-2, with TRBD1 as a possible D gene (5 bases). The CDR3 consists of 16 residues. The V gene's germline CDR1 is SGHTA and CDR2 FQGNSA. V gave up 1 base and J gave up 4 bases, with 13 bases separating them. For the CDR3, the DNA is TGTGCCAGCAGCTTAGATTTCAGGGCGTCCACCGGGGAGCTGTTTTTT. Protein product: CASSLDFRASTGELFF.

V and J are TRBV11-2 and TRBJ2-2; D ambiguous. Germline-derived CDR1 and CDR2 are SGHAT and FQNNGV. The CDR3 sequence is 13 residues long. V was clipped by 1 base and J by 6 bases, with 6 bases between them. The CDR3 DNA follows: TGTGCCAGCAGCTTAGCCCTCCCCGGGGAGCTGTTTTTT. This codes for CASSLALPGELFF.

This rearrangement joins TRBV6-6 to TRBJ2-1, with 12 bases fitting TRBD2. CDR1 is MNHNY, CDR2 SVGAGI, per germline (reference sequence). The V gene end was trimmed by 7 bases and the J gene end by 7 bases; junction bases not matched to a gene: 5. The CDR3 covers 14 residues. CDR3 in DNA: TGTGCCAGCATCGAGACTAGCGGGGGTAATGAGCAGTTCTTC. This gives the protein CASIETSGGNEQFF.

The rearrangement uses TRBV5-5 and TRBJ2-7; D is possibly TRBD2 (5 bases). This CDR3 contains 13 residues. V gave up 2 bases and J gave up 2 bases, with 8 bases separating them. Germline V gene lookup returns CDR1 SGHKS and CDR2 YYEKEE (reference sequence). The CDR3 region has the DNA TGTGCCAGCAGCTTTAGGGAGACCTACGAGCAGTACTTC. Its protein product is CASSFRETYEQYF. Variable domain in full (rest from reference TRBV5-5 and TRBJ2-7): DAGVTQSPTHLIKTRGQQVTLRCSPISGHKSVSWYQQVLGQGPQFIFQYYEKEERGRGNFPDRFSARQFPNYSSELNVNALLLGDSALYLCASSFRETYEQYFGPGTRLTVT.

This rearrangement joins TRBV5-6 to TRBJ1-1; tentatively, D is TRBD1 (5 bases). The CDR3 spans 11 residues. Per germline, CDR1 SGHDT and CDR2 YYEEEE. V shed 4 bases and J shed 4 bases, with 5 bases lying between them. DNA for the CDR3: TGTGCCAGCAGCAGGGGCACTGAAGCTTTCTTT. Residues: CASSRGTEAFF.